One T cell receptor (beta chain) is described in this entry. What it binds is not known. The data belong to a study of cytomegalovirus exposure and HLA in healthy donors. Study-wide results and caveats: Altogether, 164 TCR beta chains were recorded as cytomegalovirus-associated. A later analysis reportedly found fewer N-insertions in an Asian-associated ancestry cluster than the roughly 680-donor mean. Presence/absence analyses supposed approximately even sequencing depth among donors. Cytomegalovirus status was reportedly diagnosed by the classifier with high sensitivity and specificity.

Trimming left V 3 bases short and J 0 bases short, with 15 bases between. CDR1 and CDR2 (germline): MDHEN, SYDVKM. This CDR3 is 17 amino acids long. PCR involved 60 Vbeta and 13 Jbeta primers. Only in-frame clones appear in the TCRdb table, and some are missing; sequencing was by immunoSEQ multiplex PCR. This table holds about 180,000 clones, about 78% found once. What was sequenced was PBMCs. The J gene is TRBJ2-1, the V gene TRBV28; D is perhaps TRBD2 (5 bases). The sequence came from a man aged 55-75 years in good health and CMV-seronegative. CDR3 sequence: CASSFLGAVRSYNEQFF. DNA for the CDR3: TGTGCCAGCAGTTTTCTTGGAGCGGTTCGCTCCTACAATGAGCAGTTCTTC.